This TCR beta chain came from a study of shared clonotypes between healthy human individuals. The naive CD8 population came from CD45RO-negative cells selected for CCR7, without terminally differentiated effector memory CD45RA+ cells. Between the trimmed V and J ends, which lost 6 bases and 0 bases, there was a span of 12 bases. The CDR3 runs 14 residues. Germline V gives CDR1 MNHEY, CDR2 SMNVEV (reference sequence). Turning to this clone: The antigen is unknown.

The data were produced by immunoSEQ multiplex PCR, yet TCRdb's version contains in-frame clones alone and is incomplete. The table records about 2.1 million clones, about 92% of them present only once. Study results and limitations: Compared with memory subsets, naive subsets generally had larger estimated richness. Lower generation probabilities were found for non-shared clonotypes than for those shared by all four donors. Donor scarcity curtailed the genetic and exposure-history diversity represented herein.

Sequencing was carried out using naive CD8+ T cells from PBMCs. This receptor was taken from a man aged 18 to 29 in good health. Some clones in this sample may be carry-over from other donors' samples. The chain links TRBV27 to TRBJ2-7; D assignment may be TRBD1 or TRBD2 (5 bases each). In DNA form, the CDR3 reads TGTGCCAGCAGACACCGGGACCGCTCCTACGAGCAGTACTTC. It yields the protein CASRHRDRSYEQYF.